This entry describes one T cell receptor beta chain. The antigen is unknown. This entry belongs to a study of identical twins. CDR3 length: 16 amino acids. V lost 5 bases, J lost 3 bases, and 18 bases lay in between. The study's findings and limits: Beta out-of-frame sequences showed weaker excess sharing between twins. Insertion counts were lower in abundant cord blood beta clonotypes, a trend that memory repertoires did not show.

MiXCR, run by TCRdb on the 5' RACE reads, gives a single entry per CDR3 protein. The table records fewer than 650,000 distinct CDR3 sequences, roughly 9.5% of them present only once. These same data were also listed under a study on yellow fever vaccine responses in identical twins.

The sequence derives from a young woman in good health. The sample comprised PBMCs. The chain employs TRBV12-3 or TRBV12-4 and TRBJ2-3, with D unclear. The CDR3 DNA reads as TGTGCCAGCAGTGTAAGAAGCCCTTTCCCGACAGATACGCAGTATTTT. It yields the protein CASSVRSPFPTDTQYF.